These T cell receptor beta chains were read from a single sample in a study of T-cell reconstitution after alpha-beta-depleted transplantation in children. TCRdb reanalysed the PCR reads using MiXCR and keeps one entry per CDR3 protein. The repertoire includes 780,000 or so distinct CDR3 sequences, roughly 15% of them detected once, and 5% sits in the top ten. The source material was PBMCs, mostly from graft donor cells, sampled 360 days after TCRalphabeta/CD19-depleted stem cell transplant. Source of these receptors: a male patient aged 10-17 years who had a stem cell transplant for acute lymphoblastic leukemia, so the T cells may come from the graft donor. Both conserved end residues are part of each CDR3. The order of the fields is V gene, CDR3 length, CDR3 protein.

TRBV24-1 16 CATSEPGTGAFNEQFF
TRBV7-8 20 CASRIDILRSDRRANYEQYF
TRBV5-1 16 CASSLFGGSYSDTQYF
TRBV7-9 14 CASSLAAYQETQYF
TRBV5-1 17 CASSLTGTIGISYEQYF
TRBV2 15 CASTASGRVSNEQFF
TRBV7-8 15 CASSSGTGNRETQYF
TRBV7-9 13 CASTMALADTQYF
TRBV21-1 14 CASSTWGQTDTQYF
TRBV2 13 CANAQAASYEQYF
TRBV7-6 18 CASSSGTSRSERSYEQYF
TRBV11-2 17 CASSLGIRGRGNQPQHF
TRBV6-2/TRBV6-3 15 CASSYYLTGLETQYF